This TCR beta chain comes out of a study of T cells in Graves' hyperthyroidism and ophthalmopathy. Each diagnosis was grounded in clinical symptoms, serum thyroxine and TRAb, thyroid ultrasound, and orbital computed tomography. RNA transcripts gave rise to amplified TCR beta CDR3 regions. First-round RT-PCR targeting the TCR CDR3 was performed with the HTBI primer set. TCRdb independently ran MiXCR on the multiplex PCR reads; one entry per CDR3 protein. The sample carries 480,000 or so distinct CDR3 sequences, about 46% recorded once. In germline, CDR1 is DFQATT, CDR2 SNEGSKA (reference sequence). J gave up 4 bases and V 5 bases, and 11 bases lay outside the gene matches. The CDR3 totals 14 residues.

Sequencing used peripheral blood or thyroid tissue (not recorded which). The receptor comes from an adult woman with Graves' disease, either hyperthyroidism or ophthalmopathy (not recorded which). This sequence joins TRBV20-1 and TRBJ2-7; TRBD1 matches at 7 bases. CDR3 coding DNA: TGCAGTGCTTCTCCCCGACAGGGAAGGTACGAGCAGTACTTC. Its translation: CSASPRQGRYEQYF.